One sample yielded the 20 T cell receptor beta chains listed below, sequenced in a study of metastatic and nonmetastatic thyroid tumors (TCRdb year 2020). Libraries came from PCR. Sequencer: Illumina HiSeq 4000. The public reads were reanalyzed by TCRdb: fastp trimming at Q25, MiXCR alignment, in-frame beta chains only. For this sample there are about 38,000 clones; around half appear just once. Jointly, the top ten make up about 24% of the sample. None of the patients had been given any treatment before thyroid surgery. Source material: tumor tissue. The receptors originated from a male donor with papillary thyroid cancer or a benign thyroid nodule (not recorded which). Some clones in this sample may be carry-over from other donors' samples.

About this clone: The junction shows a germline mismatch at one end, possibly a read error. The genes are TRBV20-1 and TRBJ2-3, with 13 bases lining up with TRBD2. The CDR3 is 15 amino acids. Germline-derived CDR1 and CDR2 are DFQATT and SNEGSKA (reference sequence). CDR3 protein: CSSSRGLAGSDTQYF. The CDR3 nucleotides are TGCAGTTCTAGTAGGGGACTAGCGGGATCAGATACGCAGTATTTT.

In its sample, this clone was seen a few times. The chain uses TRBV12-3 or TRBV12-4 and TRBJ1-3; D is possibly TRBD1 (5 bases). The CDR3 extends over 14 amino acids. Deletions cut 3 bases from V and 0 bases from J, with 6 bases between. The CDR3 here is CASSFTGSGNTIYF. CDR3 DNA: TGTGCCAGCAGTTTTACAGGCTCTGGAAACACCATATATTTT.

This clone was counted between two and nine times. The chain recombines TRBV4-1 with TRBJ2-2; possible D gene TRBD2, 5 bases. The germline gives CDR1 MGHRA, CDR2 YSYEKL. Trimming stripped 1 base from V and 5 bases from J, with 8 bases between. The CDR3 runs to 14 residues. CDR3 DNA sequence: TGCGCCAGCAGCCAAGGGCTAGCTACCGGGGAGCTGTTTTTT. It specifies CASSQGLATGELFF.

The V gene is TRBV6-5, the J gene TRBJ1-2; 10 bases map to TRBD1. CDR1 MNHEY and CDR2 SVGAGI come from the germline V gene. V shed 4 bases and J 2 bases; nucleotides not matched to a gene: 1. The CDR3 consists of 14 residues. In DNA, the CDR3 is TGTGCCAGCAGTTTGGGACAGGGGAACTATGGCTACACCTTC. The encoded protein is CASSLGQGNYGYTF.

V gene TRBV2 combines with J gene TRBJ1-1; D uncertain. The ends were cut back, 11 bases at V and 3 bases at J, with 7 bases in the middle. The germline V gene has CDR1 SNHLY and CDR2 FYNNEI. This CDR3 spans 10 amino acids. For the CDR3, the DNA is TGTGCCGTGCGGGACACTGAAGCTTTCTTT. Residues: CAVRDTEAFF.

There are a few counts of this clone. The chain is built from TRBV12-3 or TRBV12-4 and TRBJ1-2; D unresolved. This CDR3 is 15 amino acids long. V was clipped by 3 bases and J by 4 bases, with 15 bases between them. CDR3 in amino acids: CASSLMWGSGYGYTF. The CDR3 DNA follows: TGTGCCAGCAGTTTGATGTGGGGTTCCGGCTATGGCTACACCTTC.

This clone was seen only a few times. CDR3 residues: CASSVPIAGVQETQYF. The CDR3, as DNA: TGTGCCAGCAGTGTCCCTATAGCGGGAGTCCAAGAGACCCAGTACTTC. The rearrangement uses TRBV6-1 and TRBJ2-5, with 9 bases lining up with TRBD2. Germline V gene data show CDR1 as MNHNS and CDR2 as SASEGT. This CDR3 comprises 16 residues. V gave up 4 bases and J gave up 1 base; unmatched junction bases: 7.

The chain links TRBV30 to TRBJ1-2, with 8 bases identical to TRBD1. The germline CDR1 and CDR2 sequences are GTSNPN and SVGIG (reference sequence). The CDR3 loop spans 12 amino acids. The V and J ends lost 7 bases and 2 bases, in that order; junction bases with no gene match: 3. The CDR3 coding sequence is TGTGCCTTGGGACAGGAGAACTATGGCTACACCTTC. It is translated as CALGQENYGYTF.

Only a few counts were recorded for this clone. The genes are TRBV6-1 and TRBJ2-7; 10 bases are shared with TRBD1. The CDR3 has 15 residues. V gave up 5 bases and J gave up 6 bases; unmatched junction bases: 10. From germline, CDR1 is MNHNS and CDR2 SASEGT. The CDR3 reads CASSPPDRGVTEQYF. The CDR3 DNA reads TGTGCCAGCAGTCCGCCGGACAGGGGGGTTACCGAGCAGTACTTC.

This clone showed up just once. The chain is built from TRBV7-3 and TRBJ1-3, with D possibly being TRBD1 (5 bases). The germline V gene encodes CDR1 SGHTA and CDR2 FQGTGA. The CDR3 extends over 16 amino acids. Deletions cut 4 bases from V and 0 bases from J, with 13 bases between. In DNA form, the CDR3 reads TGTGCCAGCAGCTCGGTCCGGGACGACTCTGGAAACACCATATATTTT. Encoded protein: CASSSVRDDSGNTIYF.

As to this clone: Being one base from a much bigger clone, this may be a read error. V usage is TRBV9 and J usage is TRBJ2-7; no definite D call. CDR1 is SGDLS, CDR2 YYNGEE, per germline. The CDR3 runs 14 residues. CDR3 region: CASSVFGDSYEHYF. The CDR3 nucleotides are TGTGCCAGCAGCGTATTCGGAGACTCCTACGAGCATTACTTC.

The chain recombines TRBV11-2 with TRBJ1-2; D possibly corresponds to TRBD1 (6 bases). Between the trimmed V and J ends, which lost 5 bases and 12 bases, there was a span of 19 bases. CDR1 and CDR2 from the germline V gene are SGHAT and FQNNGV. This CDR3 region has 13 residues. In nucleotides, the CDR3 is TGTGCCAGCAGCCCAGAGACAGGCGGAAAGCACACCTTC. It codes for CASSPETGGKHTF.

This chain links TRBV13 with TRBJ2-1; D call uncertain. The CDR3 sequence is 15 residues long. V lost 0 bases to trimming and J lost 8 bases, with 14 bases between them. Germline CDR1 reads PRHDT; CDR2 reads FYEKMQ (reference sequence). The CDR3 DNA is TGTGCCAGCAGCTTAGGACAATTCCCCTCCTATGAGCAGTTCTTC. It specifies CASSLGQFPSYEQFF.

This clone was recorded a few times. The chain couples TRBV5-6 to TRBJ1-1; maybe TRBD1 (5 bases). CDR3 length equals 17 residues. Germline V gene sequence: CDR1 SGHDT, CDR2 YYEEEE. Trimming pared 4 bases from V and 0 bases from J, leaving 19 bases between. CDR3 sequence (DNA): TGTGCCAGCAGCGGCGACTCGGGACGTAACATGAACACTGAAGCTTTCTTT. This translates into CASSGDSGRNMNTEAFF.

This clone was picked up a small number of times. The chain uses TRBV30 and TRBJ2-1; D gene uncertain. This CDR3 spans 8 amino acids. Germline CDR1 GTSNPN, CDR2 SVGIG (reference sequence). Deletions cut 5 bases from V and 14 bases from J, with 7 bases between. In DNA form, the CDR3 reads TGTGCCTGGGGCCGCGAGTTCTTC. It yields the protein CAWGREFF.

The chain employs TRBV6-5 and TRBJ2-5; no clear D. The CDR3 consists of 15 residues. V shed 2 bases and J shed 1 base, with 11 bases lying between them. Germline CDR1 reads MNHEY; CDR2 reads SVGAGI. Here the CDR3 DNA reads TGTGCCAGCAGTTACGAGGACGAGATCCAAGAGACCCAGTACTTC. It translates to CASSYEDEIQETQYF.

The chain employs TRBV20-1 and TRBJ1-1; D remains ambiguous. Germline CDR1 reads DFQATT; CDR2 reads SNEGSKA (reference sequence). This CDR3 is built from 14 residues. V lost 7 bases and J lost 0, with 15 bases in between. DNA of the CDR3: TGCAGTGTTATACTGCCGTTCATGAACACTGAAGCTTTCTTT. Translating it yields CSVILPFMNTEAFF.

The chain has TRBV20-1 and TRBJ1-6, with D hard to call. The V end was cut by 5 bases, the J end by 6 bases, with 11 bases between. The CDR3 runs to 13 residues. Germline CDR1 and CDR2: DFQATT and SNEGSKA (reference sequence). CDR3: CSAPVSSNSPLHF. The CDR3 DNA sequence: TGCAGTGCTCCTGTATCGAGTAATTCACCCCTCCACTTT.

The chain uses TRBV20-1 and TRBJ2-3; D remains ambiguous. This CDR3 region has 13 residues. Germline V gives CDR1 DFQATT, CDR2 SNEGSKA (reference sequence). Trimming removed 3 bases at V and 4 bases at J, with 11 bases between. The CDR3 reads CSARNSASDTQYF. DNA for the CDR3: TGCAGTGCTAGGAATAGTGCTTCAGATACGCAGTATTTT.

The chain employs TRBV20-1 and TRBJ1-1; 7 bases map to TRBD1. V lost 7 bases, J lost 6 bases, and 11 bases stayed unmatched. This CDR3 is 13 amino acids long. Per germline, CDR1 DFQATT and CDR2 SNEGSKA (reference sequence). CDR3 sequence (DNA): TGCAGTGGCAGAAAAGGGGGCGAGTCTGAAGCTTTCTTT. This codes for CSGRKGGESEAFF.